This note documents a single T cell receptor (beta chain) sequence. Its antigen is undetermined. These data belong to a study of cytomegalovirus exposure and HLA in healthy donors. General observations from the study: A later analysis linked a missense variant in DCLRE1C to the trimming of TCR beta V and J genes. Researchers counted roughly 150 TCR beta chains as cytomegalovirus-associated.

Primers included in the PCR were 60 Vbeta and 13 Jbeta primers. Using immunoSEQ multiplex PCR, the repertoire was profiled, and TCRdb retains in-frame clones only, with some absent. The sample yields around 200,000 clones, around four fifths seen once. Sequenced sample: PBMCs. This clonotype was obtained from a woman aged 40 to 55 in good health and CMV-seronegative.

Written as DNA, the CDR3 is TGTGCCAGTTGTGATGGGACTAGCGGGAGTATGGTGGCCGGGGAGCTGTTTTTT. Its translation is CASCDGTSGSMVAGELFF. The chain uses TRBV11-2 and TRBJ2-2, with 14 bases identical to TRBD2. Trimming took 9 bases from V and 6 from J; bases not matched to a gene: 15. CDR3 length: 18 residues. The germline V gene encodes CDR1 SGHAT and CDR2 FQNNGV.